This T cell receptor beta chain is drawn from a study of beta chain features in type 1 diabetes. Study-wide results and caveats: Junctions at VDJ sites from type 1 diabetes patients had fewer insertions and more deletions.

The ends were cut back, 6 bases at V and 2 bases at J, with 11 bases in the middle. The germline gives CDR1 SQVTM, CDR2 ANQGSEA. The CDR3 extends over 12 amino acids. The sequenced template was cDNA made from the entire isolated RNA. Produced via immunoSEQ multiplex PCR; TCRdb's table is partial and in-frame only. The sample lists under 450,000 clones; less than 15% were seen once. This clone occurred a few times. Antigen specificity is unknown. Material for sequencing was naive CD4+ T cells from blood. This chain connects TRBV29-1 to TRBJ2-7; maybe TRBD1 (6 bases). The receptor comes from a woman aged 18-29 years in good health. The CDR3 bases are TGCAGCGTGGTGACAGGACCCTACGAGCAGTACTTC. Its protein is CSVVTGPYEQYF.